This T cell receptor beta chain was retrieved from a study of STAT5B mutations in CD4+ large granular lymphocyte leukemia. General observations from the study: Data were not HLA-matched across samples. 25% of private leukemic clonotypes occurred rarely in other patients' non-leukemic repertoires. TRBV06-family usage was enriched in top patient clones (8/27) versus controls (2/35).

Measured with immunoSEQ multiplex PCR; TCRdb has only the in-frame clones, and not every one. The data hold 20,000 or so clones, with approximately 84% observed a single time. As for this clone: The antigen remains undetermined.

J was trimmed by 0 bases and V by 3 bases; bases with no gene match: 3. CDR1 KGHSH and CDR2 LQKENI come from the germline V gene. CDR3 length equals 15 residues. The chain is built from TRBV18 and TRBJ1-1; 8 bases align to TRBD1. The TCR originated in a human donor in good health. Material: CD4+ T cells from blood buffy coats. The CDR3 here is CASSPNRGLNTEAFF. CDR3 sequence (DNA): TGTGCCAGCTCACCTAACAGGGGGTTGAACACTGAAGCTTTCTTT.